The present entry profiles one T cell receptor (beta chain) with its context. Its antigen is unknown. The sample holds no much larger clone one base away, and base qualities are not on file. Library preparation was by RT-PCR. This sample was sequenced with an Illumina HiSeq 2500. TCRdb redid the processing of the public reads, applying fastp at Q25 and MiXCR, and retained in-frame beta chains. CDR3 protein duplicates are merged, each entry listing the most common genes and DNA. The table for this sample lists more than 550,000 distinct CDR3 sequences; roughly 10% of them were counted only once. 10% to 13% of the sample is in the top ten clones. This entry is derived from a study of response to subunit inactivated influenza vaccine (dated by TCRdb to the late 2010s). A note on the overall study: Deep quantitative T cell receptor repertoire profiling was used in the study to track responses to a trivalent subunit inactivated influenza vaccine. What the study reported, not specific to this receptor: According to the authors, only a limited number of new T cells may be recruited by each seasonal influenza vaccination.

The receptor's source is a man between 50 and 59 years old who received an inactivated influenza vaccine. Donor details come from another sample of the same person, matched by shared clones. The sample here was PBMCs from blood, taken on the day of vaccination.

The DNA is as follows: TGTGCCAGCAGCTTAGCGGGGGGGCAGGGTGGTTCACCCCTCCACTTT. It translates to CASSLAGGQGGSPLHF. The receptor chain draws on TRBV7-2 and TRBJ1-6; a tentative D call is TRBD1 (6 bases match). V and J are truncated by 0 bases and 9 bases respectively, leaving an intervening sequence of 15 bases. CDR1 and CDR2 are drawn from the germline V gene: SGHTA, FQGNSA. The CDR3 spans 16 residues, from the cysteine through the phenylalanine. Just CDR3 DNA is preserved here, 48 bases in frame from base 1.